This T cell receptor beta chain originates from a study of neurological immune-mediated disorders (dated by TCRdb to between 2018 and 2021). About the study as a whole: Among the 35 or so multiple sclerosis patients, roughly 31 had relapsing-remitting MS and 3 had secondary progressive MS. The cohort comprised 68 subjects: 14 HAM/TSP patients, around 34 multiple sclerosis patients and about 20 healthy controls. Using UMI-based sequencing, the study compared peripheral blood TCR-beta repertoires from patients with HTLV-I-associated myelopathy (HAM/TSP), patients with multiple sclerosis, and healthy controls. The approximately 100 TCR-beta libraries included longitudinal samples, technical triplicates and paired sorted CD4+ and CD8+ T-cell subsets alongside PBMC samples.

Findings and caveats that apply to the study as a whole: Expanded clones from different subjects shared no identical CDR3 amino acid sequences, which suggests that TCR-beta repertoires were private in all groups. Phylogenetic analysis grouped repertoires from 18 of 34 MS patients into a cluster of related CDR3 sequences, suggesting a possible repertoire-level signature. No clinical or MRI features were associated with the MS cluster, and the authors said that larger cohorts are needed. TCR clonal expansion was greatest in HAM/TSP patients and smallest in MS patients, who ranked below even healthy controls.

For unsorted PBMC libraries, 2 million PBMCs were used after storage in RNAlater at -80 degrees C until RNA extraction. The multiple sclerosis patients were enrolled in a US clinical protocol that used magnetic resonance imaging to evaluate disease progression. Peripheral blood was subjected to Ficoll-Hypaque density gradient centrifugation to isolate PBMCs, which were then cryopreserved in liquid nitrogen. This clonotype was observed a handful of times. The specificity of this receptor is unknown. Per-base qualities were not stored, and no clone one base away is much larger. Between the V and J ends, shortened by 3 bases and 7 bases respectively, the junction contains 16 bases. Looking up the germline V gene (reference sequence) yields CDR1 LGHDT and CDR2 YNNKEL. The CDR3, from cysteine to phenylalanine, totals 14 residues. The only DNA kept is the CDR3, 42 bases in frame from the first base. To synthesize cDNA, template-switch 5'RACE was performed with a primer carrying a 10-nucleotide random unique molecular identifier so that each TCR transcript was tagged. Every sequencing run yielded over 170 million TCR-beta sequences covering 15-18 subjects. The RNeasy kit was used to extract total RNA. Using the KAPA Real-time Library Amplification kit, TCR-beta VDJ regions were amplified with primers for the TCR constant region and the 5'RACE anchor. A first PCR added sample indexes and Illumina adaptors, and a second PCR then raised library yield. After Ampure bead purification, the TCR product of roughly 650 bp was size-selected on a 2% E-gel SizeSelection system. Before pooling, libraries had their quality checked on a Bioanalyzer, their concentration measured with Qubit, and their quantity determined with the Kapa Library Quantification kit. Paired-end 2 x 150 bp sequencing of the libraries was performed on an Illumina HiSeq 2500. To increase sequence diversity, about 25-31% phiX was spiked into each library pool. Turning to the authors' computational methods: Quality-filtered reads were processed with the UMI-based MiGEC pipeline, which removed over 85% of raw TCR sequences during error correction. VDJ genes were aligned to IMGT germline references, and clonotypes were defined by unique CDR3 amino acid sequence plus V-J genes. Clonal expansion, Shannon diversity and CDR3 relatedness were evaluated with VDJtools (CalcPairwiseDistances, ClusterSamples), while phylogenetic trees were built in CLCbio workbench. Clones with at least 8 unique UMIs were defined as expanded, with this threshold being based on coefficient-of-variation modelling across technical triplicates. Using fastp trimming at Q25 and MiXCR clonotype assembly, TCRdb reanalyzed the public sequencing data and kept in-frame beta chains. Each CDR3 protein appears once, grouped with its most common genes and DNA. TCRdb, not the authors, supplied the V and J calls. The table for this sample lists just over 95,000 distinct CDR3 sequences; 3% to 4% of them were counted only once. The ten most abundant clones make up around 6% of the sample.

This clonotype was sampled from a woman aged 18-29 years with multiple sclerosis. This sequence uses TRBV3-1 and TRBJ2-7; the D gene assignment is ambiguous. The specimen sequenced was PBMCs. The DNA reads as follows: TGTGCCAGCAGCCAGACATACGTAACCGAAGAGCAGTACTTC. This sequence encodes CASSQTYVTEEQYF.